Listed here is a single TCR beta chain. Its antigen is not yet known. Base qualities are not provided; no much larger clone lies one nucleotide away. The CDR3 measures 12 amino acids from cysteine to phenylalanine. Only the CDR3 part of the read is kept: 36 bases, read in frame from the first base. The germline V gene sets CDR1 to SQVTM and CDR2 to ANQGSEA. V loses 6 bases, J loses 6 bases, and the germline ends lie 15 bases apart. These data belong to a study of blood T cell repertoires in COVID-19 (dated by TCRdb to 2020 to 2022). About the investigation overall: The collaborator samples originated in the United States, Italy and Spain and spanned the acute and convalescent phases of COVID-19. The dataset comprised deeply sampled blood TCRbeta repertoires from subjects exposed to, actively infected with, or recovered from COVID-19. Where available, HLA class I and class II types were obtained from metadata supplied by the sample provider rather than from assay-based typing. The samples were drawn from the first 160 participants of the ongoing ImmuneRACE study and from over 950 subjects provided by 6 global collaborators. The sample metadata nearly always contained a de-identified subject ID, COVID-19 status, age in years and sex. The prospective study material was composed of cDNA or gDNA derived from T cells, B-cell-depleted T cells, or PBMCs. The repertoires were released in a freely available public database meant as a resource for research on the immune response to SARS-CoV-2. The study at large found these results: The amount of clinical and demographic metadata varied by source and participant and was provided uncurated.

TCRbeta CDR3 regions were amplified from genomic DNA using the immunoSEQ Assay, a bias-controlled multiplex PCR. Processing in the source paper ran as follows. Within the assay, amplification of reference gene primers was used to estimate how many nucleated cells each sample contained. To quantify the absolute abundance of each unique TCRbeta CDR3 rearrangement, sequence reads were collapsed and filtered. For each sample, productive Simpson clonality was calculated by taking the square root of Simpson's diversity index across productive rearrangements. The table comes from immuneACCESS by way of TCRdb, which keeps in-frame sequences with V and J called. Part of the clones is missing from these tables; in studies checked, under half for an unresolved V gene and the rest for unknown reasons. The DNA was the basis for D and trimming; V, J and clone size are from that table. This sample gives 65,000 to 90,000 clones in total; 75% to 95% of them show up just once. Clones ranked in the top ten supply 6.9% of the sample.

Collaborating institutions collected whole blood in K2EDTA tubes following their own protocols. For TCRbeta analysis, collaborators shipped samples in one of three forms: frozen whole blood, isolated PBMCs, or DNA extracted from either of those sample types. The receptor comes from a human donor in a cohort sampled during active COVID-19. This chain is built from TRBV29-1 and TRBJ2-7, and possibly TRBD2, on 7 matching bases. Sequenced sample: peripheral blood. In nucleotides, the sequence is TGCAGCGTCACACAGGGAGGGTCCGAGCAGTACTTC. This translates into CSVTQGGSEQYF.